This entry concerns a single T cell receptor beta chain. The data are from a study of cytomegalovirus exposure and HLA in healthy donors. The PCR ran on 60 Vbeta and 13 Jbeta primers. Clones were sequenced by immunoSEQ multiplex PCR, and TCRdb holds only the in-frame ones, with some missing. The table includes around 80,000 clones, about four fifths detected once. Trimming stripped 9 bases from V and 7 bases from J, with 20 bases between. CDR1 and CDR2 (germline): LNHDA, SQIVND (reference sequence). CDR3 length equals 14 residues. This TCR derives from a man aged 40-55 years in good health and CMV-seronegative. This chain links TRBV19 with TRBJ2-3, with D maybe TRBD1 (6 bases). The specimen was PBMCs. CDR3 sequence reads: CASGTLATGNTQYF. DNA of the CDR3: TGTGCCAGCGGAACTCTAGCCACAGGGAATACGCAGTATTTT.